These 23 T cell receptor beta chains were all obtained from the same sample, sequenced in a study of cytomegalovirus exposure and HLA in healthy donors. Primers for the PCR totalled 60 Vbeta and 13 Jbeta. Assay used: immunoSEQ multiplex PCR; TCRdb lists only in-frame clones, some missing. The table records 75,000 to 95,000 clones, around 84% of them present only once. The sample taken for sequencing was PBMCs. The receptor source for this set is a man aged 18 to 29 in good health and CMV-seronegative.

This chain links TRBV13 with TRBJ2-5, with 11 bases matching TRBD1. There are 16 residues in the CDR3. The germline V gene has CDR1 PRHDT and CDR2 FYEKMQ (reference sequence). With 0 bases clipped from V and 3 bases from J, the junction kept 3 bases outside the gene matches. CDR3 sequence (DNA): TGTGCCAGCAGCTTAGGTTCGGGACAGGGGGAAGAGACCCAGTACTTC. It encodes CASSLGSGQGEETQYF.

This clone appeared a few times. V is TRBV6-1 and J is TRBJ2-5; 8 bases map to TRBD1. Germline CDR1 is MNHNS and CDR2 is SASEGT. The CDR3 is 14 residues long. With 4 bases clipped from V and 4 bases from J, the junction kept 5 bases outside the gene matches. In DNA, the CDR3 is TGTGCCAGCAGTGGCTCGACAGGGGTAGAGACCCAGTACTTC. Translation gives CASSGSTGVETQYF.

V gene TRBV11-2 combines with J gene TRBJ2-7; no clear D. From germline, CDR1 is SGHAT and CDR2 FQNNGV. V was cut by 3 bases and J by 3 bases, with 9 bases left in between. This CDR3 comprises 13 residues. CDR3 sequence: CASSFTQNYEQYF. The CDR3 region has the DNA TGTGCCAGCAGCTTCACACAGAACTACGAGCAGTACTTC.

The chain employs TRBV7-2 and TRBJ1-2; D may be TRBD1 (5 bases). CDR1 and CDR2 from the germline V gene are SGHTA and FQGNSA. This CDR3 has 14 residues. Trimming took off 3 bases at V and 3 bases at J, with 11 bases between the two ends. The CDR3: CASSFGGGYYGYTF. CDR3 in DNA: TGTGCCAGCAGCTTTGGGGGGGGGTACTATGGCTACACCTTC.

The CDR3 region has the DNA TGTGCCAGCAGCCAGGGGGCAGAGACCCAGTACTTC. Protein sequence: CASSQGAETQYF. The chain is built from TRBV14 and TRBJ2-5, with D maybe TRBD1 (6 bases). The V gene's germline CDR1 is SGHDN and CDR2 FVKESK. Trimming stripped 3 bases from V and 4 bases from J, with 6 bases between. CDR3 length: 12 residues.

The V and J genes are TRBV27 and TRBJ2-7; 7 bases agree with TRBD2. The CDR3 loop spans 12 amino acids. Unmatched junction bases numbered 3, after V lost 3 bases and J lost 7 bases. The V gene's germline CDR1 is MNHEY and CDR2 SMNVEV (reference sequence). The chain's CDR3 is CASSFSGREQYF. The CDR3 DNA reads TGTGCCAGCAGTTTTTCCGGGAGGGAGCAGTACTTC.

The CDR3 spells CASSQISGTGVGTQYF. CDR3 DNA sequence: TGCGCCAGCAGCCAGATTTCCGGGACAGGGGTTGGTACGCAGTATTTT. V usage is TRBV4-3 and J usage is TRBJ2-3; 10 bases fit TRBD1. The CDR3 length is 16 residues. Germline V lookup: CDR1 LGHNA, CDR2 YSLEER. With 3 bases clipped from V and 8 bases from J, the junction kept 11 bases outside the gene matches.

The V gene is TRBV10-3, the J gene TRBJ2-5; 9 nucleotides agree with TRBD2. The end of the DNA aligns better with TRBJ2-7, so the J call may be wrong. The CDR3 is 15 residues long. The germline gives CDR1 ENHRY, CDR2 SYGVKD. The CDR3 spells CAISESGGGGYEQYF. The CDR3 coding sequence is TGTGCCATCAGTGAGTCGGGCGGGGGGGGCTACGAGCAGTACTTC.

The J gene is TRBJ1-6, the V gene TRBV27; no definite D call. CDR3 size: 17 residues. Germline-derived CDR1 and CDR2 are MNHEY and SMNVEV (reference sequence). Trimming shortened V by 4 bases and J by 7 bases, and 20 bases separated the two germline ends. The CDR3 sequence is CASSYTNRLRHNSPLHF. CDR3 sequence (DNA): TGTGCCAGCAGTTACACAAACCGACTCCGGCACAATTCACCCCTCCACTTT.

This chain uses TRBV27 with TRBJ2-1; possibly TRBD2 for D (5 bases). Trimming took 3 bases from V and 4 from J, leaving 7 bases between them. The CDR3 loop spans 13 amino acids. Germline CDR1 MNHEY, CDR2 SMNVEV (reference sequence). This chain's CDR3 is CASSFEGYNEQFF. As DNA, the CDR3 is TGTGCCAGCAGTTTCGAGGGTTACAATGAGCAGTTCTTC.

The J gene is TRBJ1-2, the V gene TRBV28; 7 bases are shared with TRBD1. Trimming removed 5 bases from V and 9 bases from J; junction bases left unmatched: 12. Germline CDR1 is MDHEN and CDR2 is SYDVKM. The CDR3 is 14 residues long. In DNA form, the CDR3 reads TGTGCCAGCAGTCCCGGGACAGAAGCTGTTAGCTACACCTTC. Its translation: CASSPGTEAVSYTF.

V and J are TRBV7-8 and TRBJ1-5; TRBD1 matches 9 bases. This CDR3 contains 16 residues. From germline, CDR1 is SGHVS and CDR2 FQNEAQ. Trimming cost V 5 bases and J 4 bases; bases outside gene matches: 9. CDR3 sequence reads: CASSQGQGIKNQPQHF. CDR3 nucleotides: TGTGCCAGCAGCCAAGGACAGGGGATAAAGAATCAGCCCCAGCATTTT. The variable domain in full, completed from reference TRBV7-8 and TRBJ1-5, reads GAGVSQSPRYKVAKRGQDVALRCDPISGHVSLFWYQQALGQGPEFLTYFQNEAQLDKSGLPSDRFFAERPEGSVSTLKIQRTQQEDSAVYLCASSQGQGIKNQPQHFGDGTRLSIL.

The chain uses TRBV10-3 and TRBJ2-7; 9 bases align to TRBD2. V shed 2 bases and J 2 bases; nucleotides not matched to a gene: 4. CDR1 is ENHRY, CDR2 SYGVKD, per germline. This CDR3 is 15 amino acids long. CDR3 in amino acids: CAISEVASGAYEQYF. The CDR3 bases are TGTGCCATCAGTGAGGTGGCTAGCGGGGCCTACGAGCAGTACTTC.

The chain combines TRBV2 with TRBJ2-4; TRBD1 might be the D (7 bases). V gave up 3 bases and J gave up 8 bases, with 14 bases separating them. This CDR3 has 14 amino acids. Germline values: CDR1 SNHLY, CDR2 FYNNEI. The CDR3 loop reads CASSDVPGGYIQYF. The CDR3, as DNA: TGTGCCAGCAGTGATGTTCCAGGGGGGTACATTCAGTACTTC.

The chain couples TRBV6-5 to TRBJ1-2; no reliable D call. The V end lost 2 bases, the J end lost 7 bases, and 8 bases lay between the germline ends. Germline assignment: CDR1 MNHEY and CDR2 SVGAGI. The CDR3 contains 12 residues. For the CDR3, the DNA is TGTGCCAGCAGTTACAATTCTTTTGGCTACACCTTC. Translating it yields CASSYNSFGYTF.

V usage is TRBV7-6 and J usage is TRBJ1-5; D is possibly TRBD1 (5 bases). Per the germline V gene, CDR1 is SGHVS and CDR2 is FNYEAQ. This CDR3 has 15 residues. With 5 bases removed from V and 7 bases from J, the gap between germline ends came to 18 bases. This CDR3 is CASSIGGGMWQPQHF. DNA for the CDR3: TGTGCCAGCAGCATCGGGGGGGGGATGTGGCAGCCCCAGCATTTT.

The gene calls are TRBV6-4 and TRBJ1-1; D remains unclear. CDR3 length: 13 residues. Trimming stripped 5 bases from V and 1 base from J, with 8 bases between. Per the germline V gene, CDR1 is MRHNA and CDR2 is SNTAGT. For the CDR3, the DNA is TGTGCCAGCAGTTCGAGAGAGAACACTGAAGCTTTCTTT. Encoded protein: CASSSRENTEAFF.

The V and J genes are TRBV19 and TRBJ2-1; 9 bases line up with TRBD2. J gave up 9 bases and V 6 bases, and 12 bases lay outside the gene matches. The CDR3 has 15 amino acids. The germline V gene encodes CDR1 LNHDA and CDR2 SQIVND (reference sequence). The CDR3 sequence: CASSRGVASGVEQFF. DNA for the CDR3: TGTGCCAGTAGCCGGGGGGTGGCTAGCGGGGTTGAGCAGTTCTTC. Full variable domain (missing parts from reference TRBV19 and TRBJ2-1): DGGITQSPKYLFRKEGQNVTLSCEQNLNHDAMYWYRQDPGQGLRLIYYSQIVNDFQKGDIAEGYSVSREKKESFPLTVTSAQKNPTAFYLCASSRGVASGVEQFFGPGTRLTVL.

Concerning this clone: Relative to the germline gene, one junction end is altered; a read error may explain this. V usage is TRBV7-7 and J usage is TRBJ2-7; the match to TRBD2 covers 12 bases. CDR3 size: 15 residues. Germline CDR1 and CDR2: SSHAT and FNYEAQ (reference sequence). DNA for the CDR3: TGTGCTAGCAGCACCGGACTAGCGGGACCCTACGAGCAGTACTTC. It translates to CASSTGLAGPYEQYF. The full variable domain, in which reference TRBV7-7 and TRBJ2-7 provide the parts outside the CDR3, is GAGVSQSPRYKVTKRGQDVTLRCDPISSHATLYWYQQALGQGPEFLTYFNYEAQPDKSGLPSDRFSAERPEGSISTLTIQRTEQRDSAMYRCASSTGLAGPYEQYFGPGTRLTVT.

The chain joins TRBV5-6 to TRBJ2-1, with 7 bases identical to TRBD1. The CDR3 is 17 residues long. The V gene's germline CDR1 is SGHDT and CDR2 YYEEEE. Unmatched junction bases numbered 12, after V lost 4 bases and J lost 2 bases. The DNA for the CDR3 is TGTGCCAGCAGCCCAGGCCTGACAGGGCGCACCTACAATGAGCAGTTCTTC. Translating gives CASSPGLTGRTYNEQFF.

This clone was observed a handful of times. The rearrangement joins TRBV28 to TRBJ2-3; 10 bases map to TRBD2. CDR1 is MDHEN and CDR2 is SYDVKM in the germline V gene. CDR3 length: 18 amino acids. Unmatched junction bases numbered 14, after V lost 4 bases and J lost 4 bases. CDR3 nucleotide sequence: TGTGCCAGCAGTTCGAGGCTAGCGGGAGTGGGGCGACCAGATACGCAGTATTTT. Translated: CASSSRLAGVGRPDTQYF.

This rearrangement joins TRBV6-5 to TRBJ2-7; a weak D match, TRBD2 (6 bases). The V end lost 4 bases, the J end lost 7 bases, and 11 bases lay between the germline ends. The CDR3 runs to 12 residues. The germline V gene encodes CDR1 MNHEY and CDR2 SVGAGI. The chain's CDR3 is CASSWVGGEQYF. CDR3 nucleotide sequence: TGTGCCAGCAGTTGGGTTGGGGGGGAGCAGTACTTC.

The chain uses TRBV15 and TRBJ1-1, with D tentatively TRBD1 (6 bases). Germline V gene data show CDR1 as LNHNV and CDR2 as YYDKDF (reference sequence). With 5 bases removed from V and 4 bases from J, the gap between germline ends came to 11 bases. The CDR3 has 13 amino acids. The CDR3 spells CATSVQGRTEAFF. DNA for the CDR3: TGTGCCACCAGCGTCCAGGGGCGCACTGAAGCTTTCTTT. Variable domain in full (rest from reference TRBV15 and TRBJ1-1): DAMVIQNPRYQVTQFGKPVTLSCSQTLNHNVMYWYQQKSSQAPKLLFHYYDKDFNNEADTPDNFQSRRPNTSFCFLDIRSPGLGDTAMYLCATSVQGRTEAFFGQGTRLTVV.